The next 28 T cell receptor beta chains were all read from a single sample in a study of T cell clonality in common variable immunodeficiency. Data came from immunoSEQ multiplex PCR; TCRdb stores just in-frame clones and leaves some out. There are 40,000 to 55,000 clones in the sample, none observed a single time. Sequenced: peripheral blood mononuclear cells. These receptors were taken from a person aged 18-70 years in good health.

This clone has only a few counts. Read coverage stops 3 residues before the CDR3 terminus; the germline J gene supplies the remainder. The chain has TRBV6-2 or TRBV6-3 and TRBJ1-2; the D gene is possibly TRBD1 (6 bases). The germline gives CDR1 MNHEY, CDR2 SVGEGT. The CDR3 contains 16 residues. Partial CDR3 DNA: TGTGCCAGCAGTTACTCTAGCGGGGGGCTAAACAATGAC. Protein sequence: CASSYSSGGLNND. The entire CDR3 reads CASSYSSGGLNNDYTF.

Many counts were recorded for this clone. The read is 3 residues too short to cover the CDR3 end, so that end is filled in from the germline J gene. The chain joins TRBV11-2 to TRBJ1-3; D gene uncertain. The V end was cut by 7 bases, the J end by 2 bases, with 12 bases between. The CDR3 spans 14 residues. Looked up from germline, CDR1 is SGHAT and CDR2 is FQNNGV. The chain's CDR3 is CASTTMGPGNTIYF. The CDR3 DNA, read in part, is TGTGCCAGCACCACAATGGGCCCTGGAAACACC. Filled out from reference TRBV11-2 and TRBJ1-3, the complete variable domain reads EAGVAQSPRYKIIEKRQSVAFWCNPISGHATLYWYQQILGQGPKLLIQFQNNGVVDDSQLPKDRFSAERLKGVDSTLKIQPAKLEDSAVYLCASTTMGPGNTIYFGEGSWLTVV.

This clone occurred many times. The read gets to within 3 residues of the CDR3 end, and the germline J gene fills in the rest. V usage is TRBV27 and J usage is TRBJ1-6, with D possibly matching TRBD1 (5 bases). Germline assignment: CDR1 MNHEY and CDR2 SMNVEV (reference sequence). Trimming pared 5 bases from V and 7 bases from J, leaving 18 bases between. The CDR3 sequence is 16 residues long. The CDR3: CASSPPRGARNSPLHF. The sequenced part of the CDR3 DNA is TGTGCCAGCAGTCCTCCCCGTGGGGCGAGAAATTCACCC.

About this clone: The read ends 3 residues shy of where the CDR3 ends; the end is completed using the germline J gene. This chain uses TRBV18 with TRBJ2-2, with 7 bases identical to TRBD1. CDR1 and CDR2 from the germline V gene are KGHSH and LQKENI. The CDR3 has 17 residues. The J segment lost 1 base and the V segment lost 4 bases, leaving 9 bases of the junction unmatched. The CDR3 protein is CASSRETGTVNTGELFF. The CDR3 bases that were read are TGTGCCAGCTCACGGGAAACCGGGACAGTGAACACCGGGGAG.

This clone has ten or more counts. The CDR3 end lies 3 residues beyond the end of the read and is filled in from the germline J gene. The chain is built from TRBV11-3 and TRBJ1-1; D ambiguous. This CDR3 spans 13 amino acids. Germline assignment: CDR1 SGHNT and CDR2 YENEEA. V was cut by 1 base and J by 1 base, with 4 bases left in between. The DNA read from the CDR3 is TGTGCCAGCAGCTTAGGCGAGAACACTGAA. Translating it yields CASSLGENTE. The full CDR3 protein is CASSLGENTEAFF.

This clone was detected ten times or more. Sequencing ends 3 residues short of the CDR3 end; the germline J gene provides the rest. V is TRBV13 and J is TRBJ2-5; 8 bases are shared with TRBD1. The CDR3 runs 14 residues. The ends lost 5 bases at V and 5 bases at J; junction bases unmatched: 7. The germline CDR1 and CDR2 sequences are PRHDT and FYEKMQ (reference sequence). Here the CDR3 reads CASSPWTGRETQYF. The CDR3 bases that were read are TGTGCCAGCAGCCCTTGGACAGGGAGGGAGACC.

At least ten counts were recorded for this clone. The read falls 3 residues short of the CDR3 end, and the missing part is taken from the germline J gene. The V and J genes are TRBV19 and TRBJ2-4; 16 nucleotides line up with TRBD2. The ends lost 4 bases at V and 0 bases at J; junction bases unmatched: 6. The length of the CDR3 is 19 residues. Germline V lookup: CDR1 LNHDA, CDR2 SQIVND (reference sequence). CDR3 sequence: CASSTGTSGGARAKNIQYF. CDR3 DNA (partial): TGTGCCAGTAGTACCGGGACTAGCGGGGGGGCCAGAGCCAAAAACATT.

This clone was found many times. Coverage ceases 3 residues before the CDR3 finishes, and the germline J gene fills in the end. V usage is TRBV5-1 and J usage is TRBJ2-2, with a possible D match to TRBD2 (7 bases). CDR3 size: 14 residues. CDR1 and CDR2 from the germline V gene are SGHRS and YFSETQ. The V gene lost 7 bases and the J gene lost 2 bases, with 12 bases spanning the gap. Partial CDR3 DNA: TGCGCCAGCCGCCGCGGGGGCAACACCGGGGAG. Translation: CASRRGGNTGE. The full CDR3 is CASRRGGNTGELFF.

At least ten counts were recorded for this clone. The CDR3 end is not reached by the read, which stops 3 residues before it; the germline J gene fills it in. V is TRBV13 and J is TRBJ1-6; D might be TRBD1 (5 bases). Trimming pared 3 bases from V and 6 bases from J, leaving 15 bases between. Germline CDR1 is PRHDT and CDR2 is FYEKMQ (reference sequence). The CDR3 has 16 amino acids. This chain's CDR3 is CASSFLSTGGNSPLHF. The CDR3 bases that were read are TGTGCCAGCAGCTTTCTCTCAACGGGGGGTAATTCACCC.

This clone was picked up many times. The read falls 3 residues short of the CDR3 end, and the missing part is taken from the germline J gene. The J gene is TRBJ2-2, the V gene TRBV30, with 8 bases identical to TRBD1. Germline V gene sequence: CDR1 GTSNPN, CDR2 SVGIG (reference sequence). The CDR3 is 14 amino acids. V was clipped by 0 bases and J by 4 bases; unmatched bases: 1. CDR3 DNA (partial): TGTGCCTGGAGTGTACAGGGGGGCACCGGGGAG. It translates to CAWSVQGGTGE. The whole CDR3 protein reads CAWSVQGGTGELFF.

This clone was detected a few times. The read ends 3 residues before the CDR3 terminus; that terminus is restored from the germline J gene. J is TRBJ2-5 and V is TRBV5-6; 7 bases line up with TRBD2. Germline-derived CDR1 and CDR2 are SGHDT and YYEEEE. J was trimmed by 4 bases and V by 3 bases; bases with no gene match: 6. This CDR3 comprises 14 residues. The CDR3 spells CASSSPTGGETQYF. The sequenced part of the CDR3 DNA is TGTGCCAGCAGCTCGCCTACGGGGGGAGAGACC.

This clone was seen repeatedly, ten times or more. The CDR3 extends 3 residues past the end of the read, so its final part is completed from the germline J gene. J is TRBJ2-7 and V is TRBV14; tentatively, D is TRBD1 (6 bases). Germline assignment: CDR1 SGHDN and CDR2 FVKESK. V was shortened by 0 bases and J by 2 bases, with 8 bases between the two germline ends. CDR3 length equals 14 residues. The sequenced part of the CDR3 DNA is TGTGCCAGCAGCCAAGAGTGGGGGCCCTACGAG. This codes for CASSQEWGPYE. Given in full, the CDR3 is CASSQEWGPYEQYF.

This clone came up many times. Its ends do not fully match the called genes, so a read error is possible. Coverage ceases 3 residues before the CDR3 finishes, and the germline J gene fills in the end. The chain couples TRBV5-1 to TRBJ2-5; 10 bases are shared with TRBD2. CDR1 is SGHRS and CDR2 is YFSETQ in the germline V gene. This CDR3 is built from 17 residues. The DNA read from the CDR3 is TGCGTCAGCAGCTTGGCCATCAGCGGGGGGGTTAAGGAGACC. Translated, it gives CVSSLAISGGVKET. The CDR3 as a whole reads CVSSLAISGGVKETQYF.

The sample holds a few counts of this clone. The read ends 3 residues shy of where the CDR3 ends; the end is completed using the germline J gene. The J gene is TRBJ1-1, the V gene TRBV7-6, with D unresolved. The germline V and J ends were trimmed by 5 bases and 4 bases, with 8 bases remaining between them. Germline V gives CDR1 SGHVS, CDR2 FNYEAQ. The CDR3 runs 12 residues. CDR3 in amino acids: CASSPDFTEAFF. CDR3 bases read: TGTGCCAGCAGCCCCGACTTCACTGAA.

The table lists this clone with many counts. The CDR3 goes on 3 residues after the read ends, and that part is filled in from the germline J gene. This rearrangement joins TRBV7-9 to TRBJ1-1, with no clear D. Trimming left V 5 bases short and J 1 base short, with 8 bases between. CDR1 is SEHNR and CDR2 is FQNEAQ in the germline V gene (reference sequence). CDR3 length: 13 residues. Partial CDR3 DNA: TGTGCCAGCAGCCAAGGCGGGAACACTGAA. Protein: CASSQGGNTE. The full CDR3 reads CASSQGGNTEAFF.

On this clone itself: The read terminates 3 residues ahead of where the CDR3 ends, so the germline J gene completes it. The rearrangement uses TRBV30 and TRBJ1-2, with D possibly being TRBD1 (6 bases). The CDR3 loop spans 14 amino acids. Germline V gene data show CDR1 as GTSNPN and CDR2 as SVGIG (reference sequence). CDR3 DNA (partial): TGTGCCTGGATTAGCGGGGGGGCGTTTGGGGAC. It is translated as CAWISGGAFGD. The whole CDR3 is CAWISGGAFGDYTF.

This clone ranks as medium-sized. The read falls 3 residues short of the CDR3 end, and the missing part is taken from the germline J gene. The chain carries TRBV30 and TRBJ2-6, with 8 bases that match TRBD1. V dropped 1 base and J dropped 12; count of bases not matched to a gene: 11. The germline CDR1 and CDR2 sequences are GTSNPN and SVGIG (reference sequence). The CDR3 runs 15 residues. The CDR3 is CAWSELTGGRGVLTF. The sequenced part of the CDR3 DNA is TGTGCCTGGAGTGAACTAACAGGGGGACGGGGCGTC. The full variable domain, completed using reference TRBV30 and TRBJ2-6, is SQTIHQWPATLVQPVGSPLSLECTVEGTSNPNLYWYRQAAGRGLQLLFYSVGIGQISSEVPQNLSASRPQDRQFILSSKKLLLSDSGFYLCAWSELTGGRGVLTFGAGSRLTVL.

This clone appeared many times. The read falls 3 residues short of the CDR3 end, and the missing part is taken from the germline J gene. The rearrangement uses TRBV11-2 and TRBJ2-3; 8 positions agree with TRBD1. This CDR3 region has 14 residues. Germline assignment: CDR1 SGHAT and CDR2 FQNNGV. V gave up 3 bases and J gave up 3 bases; unmatched junction bases: 2. This chain's CDR3 is CASSLDRATDTQYF. CDR3 DNA (partial): TGTGCCAGCAGCTTGGACAGGGCTACAGATACG.

This clone was seen many times. The read comes to an end 3 residues before the CDR3 does, leaving the germline J gene to fill in the end. The chain uses TRBV15 and TRBJ2-5, with a weak D call TRBD2 (6 bases). The CDR3 is 15 amino acids. Germline assignment: CDR1 LNHNV and CDR2 YYDKDF (reference sequence). V dropped 1 base and J dropped 5 bases, with 14 bases sitting between them. CDR3 sequence reads: CATSRVQGGGETQYF. The covered CDR3 bases are TGTGCCACCAGCAGAGTCCAGGGTGGAGGGGAGACC.

Regarding this clone: This likely traces to a read error, being one base from a far larger clone. The read ends 3 residues early relative to the CDR3; the germline J gene fills the gap. The V and J genes are TRBV7-2 and TRBJ2-3; D may be TRBD1 (5 bases). The CDR3 sequence is 14 residues long. CDR1 and CDR2 from the germline V gene are SGHTA and FQGNSA. Incomplete CDR3 DNA: TGTGCCAGCAGCTTAGTACCAGGGCGGCAGCCG. Protein: CASSLVPGRQP. The entire CDR3 protein is CASSLVPGRQPQYF.

This clone was counted at least ten times. CDR3 DNA, as far as it was read: TGCAGTGCTACAGGGTATTTTGTTGGCCTCCTAGCCAAAAACATT. Protein product: CSATGYFVGLLAKNI. The CDR3, in full, reads CSATGYFVGLLAKNIQYF. The rearrangement links TRBV20-1 to TRBJ2-4; tentative D call: TRBD1 (5 bases). The read comes to an end 3 residues before the CDR3 does, leaving the germline J gene to fill in the end. The germline V gene has CDR1 DFQATT and CDR2 SNEGSKA (reference sequence). The CDR3 is made up of 18 amino acids. V was trimmed by 4 bases and J by 0 bases, leaving 22 bases between them.

This clone was picked up many times. The observed sequence ends 3 residues before the CDR3 terminus, with the missing tail filled in from the germline J gene. The chain couples TRBV28 to TRBJ1-6; D ambiguous. Trimming shortened V by 8 bases and J by 10 bases, and 12 bases separated the two germline ends. The CDR3 runs 12 residues. CDR1 is MDHEN and CDR2 is SYDVKM in the germline V gene. The CDR3 sequence: CASLGGYSPLHF. Incomplete CDR3 DNA: TGTGCCAGCCTTGGAGGGTACTCACCC.

This clone has a handful of counts. One end of the junction varies from germline; a read error may be responsible. From the germline J gene comes the end of the CDR3, since the read stops 3 residues before it. The rearrangement links TRBV7-8 to TRBJ2-3; TRBD2 matches at 7 bases. Germline V gene sequence: CDR1 SGHVS, CDR2 FQNEAQ. The CDR3 sequence is 13 residues long. Partial CDR3 DNA: TGTGCCGGCAGCTTAGGCGGGGAGGGGACG. This sequence encodes CAGSLGGEGT. The full-length CDR3 reads as CAGSLGGEGTQYF.

The sample holds a few counts of this clone. The read terminates 3 residues ahead of where the CDR3 ends, so the germline J gene completes it. The V call is TRBV7-9, the J call TRBJ1-3; 7 bases align to TRBD1. Germline CDR1 and CDR2: SEHNR and FQNEAQ (reference sequence). The CDR3 consists of 15 residues. V gave up 5 bases and J gave up 0 bases; unmatched junction bases: 4. CDR3 residues: CASSPGQNSGNTIYF. Incomplete CDR3 DNA: TGTGCCAGCAGCCCGGGACAGAACTCTGGAAACACC.

In this sample, this clone turned up many times. Sequencing ends 3 residues short of the CDR3 end; the germline J gene provides the rest. The chain has TRBV11-2 and TRBJ1-1; D ambiguous. The V end was cut by 5 bases, the J end by 7 bases, with 11 bases between. Looked up from germline, CDR1 is SGHAT and CDR2 is FQNNGV. CDR3 length: 12 amino acids. This CDR3 reads CASSPVPGEAFF. Partial CDR3 DNA: TGTGCCAGCAGCCCGGTTCCGGGTGAA.

This clone was counted many times. The missing CDR3 end, 3 residues past where the read stops, is filled in from the germline J gene. The chain combines TRBV10-3 with TRBJ2-3; 8 bases are a match to TRBD1. V lost 3 bases and J lost 7; bases outside the gene matches: 9. Germline V CDR1 and CDR2: ENHRY, SYGVKD. The CDR3 length is 15 residues. The CDR3 sequence is CAISDSGGTTNTQYF. The sequenced CDR3 bases are TGTGCCATCAGTGATTCAGGGGGCACCACTAATACG.

This clone was counted at least ten times. The CDR3 end falls 3 residues outside the read, so it is completed with the germline J gene. V gene TRBV6-2 or TRBV6-3 combines with J gene TRBJ1-4; 8 positions agree with TRBD1. The CDR3 sequence is 16 residues long. V lost 6 bases, J lost 4 bases, and 10 bases stayed unmatched. Germline CDR1 and CDR2: MNHEY and SVGEGT. CDR3 in amino acids: CASSNRDRTLNEKLFF. CDR3 DNA, as far as it was read: TGTGCCAGCAGCAACCGGGACAGGACCCTTAATGAAAAA.

This clone was found a few times. The CDR3 end falls 3 residues outside the read, so it is completed with the germline J gene. This chain uses TRBV19 with TRBJ2-1; 11 bases match TRBD1. Germline trimming cut 1 base from V and 8 bases from J; bases unmatched to any gene: 10. This CDR3 has 17 residues. Germline loops: CDR1 LNHDA, CDR2 SQIVND (reference sequence). The CDR3 here is CASSIAPDRGRLDEQFF. The sequenced part of the CDR3 DNA is TGTGCCAGTAGTATAGCGCCGGACAGGGGGCGGTTAGATGAG.